Listed below are T cell receptor beta chains from one sample, sequenced in a study of shared clonotypes between healthy human individuals. Assay: immunoSEQ multiplex PCR; the TCRdb copy retains only in-frame clones and omits some. The table records nearly 2 million clones, approximately 95% of them present only once. Sequenced material: naive CD8+ T cells sorted from blood. Receptor source: a man aged 18 to 30 in good health. Both conserved end residues are trimmed from each CDR3. D genes are given only for firm matches. The size entry is marked missing in some rows and otherwise reads once, few, many or a size class.

ASSFGTSGGYEQY	NA	TRBD2	TRBJ2-7	TRBV27
AISVLRGGDEQY	NA	NA	TRBJ2-7	TRBV10-3
ASSSGTSGRGADEQF	NA	TRBD2	TRBJ2-1	TRBV13
ASSEEHSPGPWNTEAF	NA	NA	TRBJ1-1	TRBV6-1
ASSYSGSYEQY	NA	NA	NA	TRBV6-5
AISESLGPPYNEQF	NA	NA	TRBJ2-1	TRBV10-3
ASSLYSGALGEQY	NA	NA	TRBJ2-7	TRBV27
ASSEFMTGSEKLF	NA	NA	TRBJ1-4	TRBV6-1
ASSLGGIGYT	NA	NA	TRBJ1-2	TRBV5-4
ASSLSTIGQPQH	NA	NA	TRBJ1-5	TRBV27
ASSSGTGVYYEQY	once	TRBD1	TRBJ2-7	TRBV5-6
ASTLSGRGGETQY	NA	TRBD2	TRBJ2-5	TRBV13
ASSAGDRGRSEQY	NA	TRBD1	TRBJ2-7	TRBV5-4
ASEDRVIYEQY	NA	TRBD1	TRBJ2-7	TRBV28
ASSVAPDQVDTQY	NA	NA	TRBJ2-3	TRBV9
ASSEVRQPQH	NA	NA	TRBJ1-5	TRBV10-2
ATIQGQQY	NA	TRBD1	TRBJ2-7	TRBV6-1
ASSSPDSLQETQY	NA	NA	TRBJ2-5	TRBV7-9
AGGVGSTNEQF	NA	NA	TRBJ2-1	TRBV30
ASSQVHRGQQETQY	NA	NA	TRBJ2-5	TRBV4-1
ASKTLQGAGELF	NA	TRBD1	TRBJ2-2	TRBV27
ASSETLSYEQY	NA	NA	TRBJ2-7	TRBV27